These 25 T cell receptor beta chains share one sample of origin, sequenced in a study of blood T cell repertoires in COVID-19. Produced via immunoSEQ multiplex PCR; TCRdb's table is partial and in-frame only. The table shows 260,000 or so clones, with roughly 82% occurring only once. Sequencing was performed on peripheral blood. These receptors were collected from a woman in her 70s with acute or convalescent COVID-19.

The chain recombines TRBV5-6 with TRBJ1-1; D call uncertain. CDR3 length: 14 residues. The V end was cut by 4 bases, the J end by 3 bases, with 13 bases between. The germline V gene has CDR1 SGHDT and CDR2 YYEEEE. This CDR3 is CASSPAGWDTEAFF. The CDR3 coding sequence is TGTGCCAGCAGCCCGGCGGGGTGGGACACTGAAGCTTTCTTT. The complete variable domain, with remaining parts taken from reference TRBV5-6 and TRBJ1-1, reads DAGVTQSPTHLIKTRGQQVTLRCSPKSGHDTVSWYQQALGQGPQFIFQYYEEEERQRGNFPDRFSGHQFPNYSSELNVNALLLGDSALYLCASSPAGWDTEAFFGQGTRLTVV.

This chain links TRBV29-1 with TRBJ2-3, with 15 bases that match TRBD2. The germline CDR1 and CDR2 sequences are SQVTM and ANQGSEA. V lost 6 bases, J lost 0 bases, and 16 bases stayed unmatched. This CDR3 has 20 residues. CDR3 bases: TGCAGCGTGATTGGACTAGCGGGGGGGCCGATCACTGATAGCACAGATACGCAGTATTTT. This sequence encodes CSVIGLAGGPITDSTDTQYF.

In this sample, this clone turned up once. The chain is built from TRBV18 and TRBJ1-1; D gene ambiguous. The V gene's germline CDR1 is KGHSH and CDR2 LQKENI. The CDR3 spans 14 residues. V was cut by 1 base and J by 1 base, with 7 bases left in between. The DNA for the CDR3 is TGTGCCAGCTCACCACGGAGGGAGAACACTGAAGCTTTCTTT. Amino acids: CASSPRRENTEAFF. The full variable domain, its missing parts supplied by reference TRBV18 and TRBJ1-1, is NAGVMQNPRHLVRRRGQEARLRCSPMKGHSHVYWYRQLPEEGLKFMVYLQKENIIDESGMPKERFSAEFPKEGPSILRIQQVVRGDSAAYFCASSPRRENTEAFFGQGTRLTVV.

This clone has just a few counts. The chain links TRBV5-1 to TRBJ2-3, with D perhaps TRBD2 (6 bases). The CDR3 totals 14 residues. Germline CDR1 reads SGHRS; CDR2 reads YFSETQ. V lost 6 bases, J lost 2 bases, and 13 bases lay in between. The CDR3 here is CASTPGDFTDTQYF. Here the CDR3 DNA reads TGCGCCAGCACTCCCGGGGACTTCACAGATACGCAGTATTTT.

The chain is built from TRBV29-1 and TRBJ2-7, with 10 bases matching TRBD1. The CDR3 sequence is 13 residues long. The germline V gene has CDR1 SQVTM and CDR2 ANQGSEA. V lost 3 bases, J lost 5 bases, and 4 bases stayed unmatched. CDR3: CSVDRGQGNEQYF. The CDR3 DNA reads as TGCAGCGTTGATCGGGGACAGGGGAACGAGCAGTACTTC.

The chain combines TRBV4-3 with TRBJ2-1; perhaps TRBD1 as D (5 bases). Germline V lookup: CDR1 LGHNA, CDR2 YSLEER. This CDR3 contains 16 residues. Trimming removed 0 bases from V and 1 base from J, with 10 bases in between. CDR3 amino acids: CASSQEWAGSYNEQFF. Here the CDR3 DNA reads TGCGCCAGCAGCCAAGAATGGGCAGGGTCCTACAATGAGCAGTTCTTC.

The chain uses TRBV3-1 (or the pseudogene TRBV3-2) and TRBJ1-1; D remains ambiguous. The V and J ends lost 4 bases and 2 bases respectively, with 11 bases between them. Looked up from germline, CDR1 is LGHDT and CDR2 is YNNKEL (reference sequence). CDR3 length: 14 residues. CDR3 coding DNA: TGTGCCAGCAGCCCGTTTAACAGTAACACTGAAGCTTTCTTT. Amino acids: CASSPFNSNTEAFF.

This chain uses TRBV20-1 with TRBJ1-3, with D unclear. This CDR3 contains 15 residues. Germline-derived CDR1 and CDR2 are DFQATT and SNEGSKA (reference sequence). Trimming took 3 bases from V and 2 from J, leaving 14 bases between them. CDR3 region: CSASFPRGAGNTIYF. CDR3 nucleotide sequence: TGCAGTGCTAGTTTTCCCCGGGGTGCTGGAAACACCATATATTTT.

This rearrangement joins TRBV6-6 to TRBJ1-5, with no clear D. Trimming took off 7 bases at V and 2 bases at J, with 12 bases between the two ends. The CDR3 loop spans 14 amino acids. Per germline, CDR1 MNHNY and CDR2 SVGAGI (reference sequence). The CDR3 sequence is CASTVNLGNQPQHF. The CDR3, as DNA: TGTGCCAGCACTGTAAACTTGGGCAATCAGCCCCAGCATTTT.

The CDR3 loop is CASSTNRGKESYGYTF. In DNA form, the CDR3 reads TGTGCCAGCAGCACTAACAGGGGAAAAGAGAGTTATGGCTACACCTTC. The chain combines TRBV21-1 with TRBJ1-2; TRBD1, the table's D call, lacks a check against the DNA. TRBV21-1 is a known pseudogene. The CDR3 runs 16 residues.

The chain joins TRBV6-6 to TRBJ2-1; no reliable D call. Germline V gene lookup returns CDR1 MNHNY and CDR2 SVGAGI (reference sequence). Trimming cost V 3 bases and J 10 bases, with 7 bases left between them. CDR3 length: 11 amino acids. CDR3 bases: TGTGCCAGCAGTTATTATGAGGAGCAGTTCTTC. As protein: CASSYYEEQFF.

In this sample, this clone turned up many times. This chain connects TRBV29-1 to TRBJ2-2, with TRBD1 identical over 9 bases. CDR3 length equals 14 residues. Germline V gives CDR1 SQVTM, CDR2 ANQGSEA. V shed 7 bases and J 4 bases; nucleotides not matched to a gene: 7. The CDR3 DNA is TGCAGCGCCAAACAGGGGGCGTCCACCGGGGAGCTGTTTTTT. Its protein is CSAKQGASTGELFF.

The CDR3 region is CASSQGWQNNQPQHF. The CDR3 nucleotides are TGTGCCAGCAGCCAAGGGTGGCAGAACAATCAGCCCCAGCATTTT. V and J are TRBV4-2 and TRBJ1-5; D uncertain. CDR3 size: 15 residues. V dropped 1 base and J dropped 3 bases, with 10 bases sitting between them. The germline V gene has CDR1 LGHNA and CDR2 YNFKEQ.

This clone was seen once. The chain uses TRBV7-9 and TRBJ1-2; 8 nucleotides agree with TRBD1. With 5 bases clipped from V and 2 bases from J, the junction kept 10 bases outside the gene matches. The germline gives CDR1 SEHNR, CDR2 FQNEAQ (reference sequence). The CDR3 contains 16 residues. CDR3 sequence: CASSLQGASLNYGYTF. The CDR3 nucleotides read TGTGCCAGCAGCCTCCAGGGGGCATCTCTAAACTATGGCTACACCTTC.

The V and J genes are TRBV21-1 and TRBJ1-2; TRBD1 is taken as the D call from the table, unchecked against the DNA. TRBV21-1 constitutes a pseudogene. The CDR3 covers 16 residues. The CDR3 DNA reads as TGTGCCAGCAGCAAAGGTTTTGCCCTTCCAGGCAATGGCTACACCTTC. It encodes CASSKGFALPGNGYTF.

CDR3 coding DNA: TGCGCCAGCAGCTTGGCGGCGGGAAGCTCCATATACAATGAGCAGTTCTTC. It is translated as CASSLAAGSSIYNEQFF. The rearrangement uses TRBV5-1 and TRBJ2-1; tentative D call: TRBD2 (6 bases). The CDR3 has 17 amino acids. Germline V CDR1 and CDR2: SGHRS, YFSETQ. V was cut by 0 bases and J by 4 bases, with 17 bases left in between.

The V and J genes are TRBV20-1 and TRBJ1-3; D perhaps matches TRBD1 (6 bases). The CDR3 spans 15 residues. Germline V lookup: CDR1 DFQATT, CDR2 SNEGSKA (reference sequence). V was clipped by 3 bases and J by 8 bases, with 20 bases between them. CDR3 sequence: CSASAPEQGWDTIYF. CDR3 nucleotide sequence: TGCAGTGCTAGTGCCCCCGAACAGGGCTGGGACACCATATATTTT.

The CDR3 DNA reads as TGTGCCAGCAGTGAAGGGTCAGGGCGCACTGAAGCTTTCTTT. This gives the protein CASSEGSGRTEAFF. The chain recombines TRBV2 with TRBJ1-1; possible D gene TRBD1, 5 bases. CDR3 size: 14 residues. V lost 1 base, J lost 4 bases, and 10 bases lay in between. Germline V CDR1 and CDR2: SNHLY, FYNNEI.

The chain uses TRBV3-1 (or the pseudogene TRBV3-2) and TRBJ1-4; D unresolved. The CDR3 is 15 amino acids. Trimming pared 1 base from V and 0 bases from J, leaving 6 bases between. CDR1 and CDR2 (germline): LGHDT, YNNKEL (reference sequence). The CDR3 spells CASSQGTSTNEKLFF. The CDR3, as DNA: TGTGCCAGCAGCCAAGGGACTTCAACTAATGAAAAACTGTTTTTT.

The chain carries TRBV29-1 and TRBJ1-5, with 8 bases aligning to TRBD1. CDR3 size: 13 residues. With 6 bases clipped from V and 6 bases from J, the junction kept 7 bases outside the gene matches. CDR1 is SQVTM, CDR2 ANQGSEA, per germline. The CDR3 nucleotides read TGCAGCGTCCGGACAGGGAGCGGTCAGCCCCAGCATTTT. Residues: CSVRTGSGQPQHF.

This chain links TRBV9 with TRBJ1-5, with TRBD1 matching 11 bases. This CDR3 has 14 amino acids. The germline V gene encodes CDR1 SGDLS and CDR2 YYNGEE. V shed 0 bases and J 9 bases; nucleotides not matched to a gene: 2. The CDR3 protein is CASSVGTGGTPQHF. In DNA, the CDR3 is TGTGCCAGCAGCGTAGGGACAGGGGGCACGCCCCAGCATTTT.

This clone was observed a few times. The chain uses TRBV3-1 (or the pseudogene TRBV3-2) and TRBJ1-4; a possible D gene is TRBD1 (5 bases). Germline CDR1 LGHDT, CDR2 YNNKEL (reference sequence). V lost 1 base to trimming and J lost 7 bases, with 13 bases between them. The CDR3 is made up of 15 amino acids. The CDR3 is CASSQGRVDGEKLFF. In DNA form, the CDR3 reads TGTGCCAGCAGCCAAGGCAGGGTGGATGGTGAAAAACTGTTTTTT.

J is TRBJ1-1 and V is TRBV5-1; TRBD1 aligns across 9 bases. The CDR3 is 14 residues long. Looked up from germline, CDR1 is SGHRS and CDR2 is YFSETQ. Trimming at V came to 2 bases and at J to 6 bases, leaving 5 bases not matched to a gene. This CDR3 reads CASSFTGGVSEAFF. CDR3 coding DNA: TGCGCCAGCAGCTTTACAGGGGGCGTCTCTGAAGCTTTCTTT. The full variable domain, rest sourced from reference TRBV5-1 and TRBJ1-1, is KAGVTQTPRYLIKTRGQQVTLSCSPISGHRSVSWYQQTPGQGLQFLFEYFSETQRNKGNFPGRFSGRQFSNSRSEMNVSTLELGDSALYLCASSFTGGVSEAFFGQGTRLTVV.

This chain links TRBV2 with TRBJ2-1; 10 bases agree with TRBD2. CDR1 is SNHLY and CDR2 is FYNNEI in the germline V gene. There are 13 residues in the CDR3. With V trimmed by 1 base and J by 15 bases, 6 bases remained unmatched. The CDR3, as DNA: TGTGCCAGCAGTGAAGGAGGACTAGCGGTGCGGTTCTTC. It encodes CASSEGGLAVRFF.

This clone showed up just a few times. The chain recombines TRBV19 with TRBJ1-1; D call uncertain. Germline CDR1 is LNHDA and CDR2 is SQIVND (reference sequence). The CDR3 is 15 amino acids. V was shortened by 5 bases and J by 1 base, with 14 bases between the two germline ends. This chain's CDR3 is CASSPISGRNTEAFF. In DNA, the CDR3 is TGTGCCAGTAGTCCTATCTCAGGCAGGAACACTGAAGCTTTCTTT.